This entry lists 23 T cell receptor beta chains sequenced from one sample in a study of blood T cells in healthy people across ages. The authors ran a second PCR of roughly 7 to 11 cycles using a sample-barcoded 5' primer and a J-beta primer mix. TCRdb reprocessed the 5' RACE reads via MiXCR and lists one record per CDR3 protein. The table shows nearly 800,000 distinct CDR3 sequences, with about 25% occurring only once. This sample was shared with a second study, whose subject was T cells of mothers and their children.

Sample: blood. The receptors shown here come from a boy younger than 18 in good health.

This clonotype was picked up a small number of times. The rearrangement links TRBV12-3 or TRBV12-4 to TRBJ1-1; D perhaps matches TRBD1 (5 bases). This CDR3 is built from 14 residues. V lost 7 bases and J 7 bases, leaving 19 bases between the germline ends. The DNA of the CDR3 is TGTGCCAGCATCCCTTTCTCGAGGGGTAGTGAAGCTTTCTTT. Translation: CASIPFSRGSEAFF.

V gene TRBV3-1 combines with J gene TRBJ2-1; D remains ambiguous. V was clipped by 4 bases and J by 0 bases, with 10 bases between them. This CDR3 comprises 15 residues. From germline, CDR1 is LGHDT and CDR2 YNNKEL (reference sequence). In DNA, the CDR3 is TGTGCCAGCAGCCCCTTGCCGGACTCCTACAATGAGCAGTTCTTC. It encodes CASSPLPDSYNEQFF.

A few counts support this clonotype. This chain joins TRBV29-1 and TRBJ2-7; the D gene is possibly TRBD2 (6 bases). Germline lookup yields CDR1 SQVTM and CDR2 ANQGSEA. V was clipped by 4 bases and J by 4 bases, with 14 bases between them. There are 13 residues in the CDR3. Here the CDR3 DNA reads TGCAGCGTTGCCCCCGGGGGAACTTACGAGCAGTACTTC. Translating gives CSVAPGGTYEQYF.

The chain has TRBV2 and TRBJ1-1, with 8 bases lining up with TRBD1. V was pared by 6 bases and J by 2 bases, with 5 bases of the junction left unmatched. Germline assignment: CDR1 SNHLY and CDR2 FYNNEI. The CDR3 is 14 residues long. The CDR3 is CASRVQGDNTEAFF. CDR3 nucleotides: TGTGCCAGCAGAGTACAGGGGGACAACACTGAAGCTTTCTTT.

This clonotype was detected many times. V is TRBV7-3 and J is TRBJ2-5; 9 nucleotides line up with TRBD2. The germline gives CDR1 SGHTA, CDR2 FQGTGA. The CDR3 has 15 residues. Trimming cost V 0 bases and J 5 bases; bases outside gene matches: 4. The CDR3 nucleotides read TGTGCCAGCAGCTTAACTAGCGGGAGTGGTGAGACCCAGTACTTC. Its translation: CASSLTSGSGETQYF.

The gene calls are TRBV7-9 and TRBJ2-5; 9 bases are shared with TRBD2. J lost 6 bases, V lost 5 bases, and 13 bases had no gene match. The CDR3 is 16 amino acids. CDR1 is SEHNR, CDR2 FQNEAQ, per germline (reference sequence). The CDR3 DNA reads as TGTGCCAGCAGCCCGCCGACTAGCGGAGATCCCAAGACCCAGTACTTC. Translation gives CASSPPTSGDPKTQYF.

V and J are TRBV28 and TRBJ2-3; 9 positions agree with TRBD2. Germline values: CDR1 MDHEN, CDR2 SYDVKM. The trim removed 5 bases at V and 6 bases at J, leaving 12 bases unmatched. This CDR3 comprises 16 residues. CDR3 DNA: TGTGCCAGCAGTGCCCCGGGCGGGGGGGTAAGGGATACGCAGTATTTT. Its protein is CASSAPGGGVRDTQYF.

This clonotype has only a few counts. This rearrangement joins TRBV7-9 to TRBJ2-3; 10 bases agree with TRBD2. The CDR3 has 16 amino acids. Per the germline V gene, CDR1 is SEHNR and CDR2 is FQNEAQ (reference sequence). Trimming cost V 5 bases and J 2 bases; bases outside gene matches: 7. DNA of the CDR3: TGTGCCAGCAGCGAGCGCACTAGCGGGGACACAGATACGCAGTATTTT. It translates to CASSERTSGDTDTQYF.

J is TRBJ2-7 and V is TRBV6-2 or TRBV6-3, with no clear D. The germline V gene encodes CDR1 MNHEY and CDR2 SVGEGT. The CDR3 is 16 amino acids. V dropped 6 bases and J dropped 1 base, with 19 bases sitting between them. The CDR3 reads CASSLDGFSPSYEQYF. As DNA, the CDR3 is TGTGCCAGCAGCCTGGACGGGTTCTCCCCTTCCTACGAGCAGTACTTC.

The chain combines TRBV20-1 with TRBJ2-5, with 8 bases lining up with TRBD2. CDR1 is DFQATT, CDR2 SNEGSKA, per germline (reference sequence). After removal of 0 bases from V and 1 base from J, the junction contained 7 bases not matched to a gene. The length of the CDR3 is 16 residues. This chain's CDR3 is CSARDQIAGRQETQYF. The CDR3 nucleotides are TGCAGTGCTAGAGATCAGATAGCGGGGCGCCAAGAGACCCAGTACTTC.

The J gene is TRBJ2-1, the V gene TRBV7-9; 14 bases agree with TRBD2. CDR3 length: 16 residues. V lost 2 bases, J lost 9 bases, and 6 bases stayed unmatched. CDR1 is SEHNR, CDR2 FQNEAQ, per germline (reference sequence). The CDR3 sequence is CASSLPGLAGVAEQFF. The CDR3 DNA follows: TGTGCCAGCAGCTTACCGGGACTAGCGGGAGTTGCTGAGCAGTTCTTC.

J is TRBJ2-7 and V is TRBV6-1, with 10 positions matching TRBD2. This CDR3 comprises 17 residues. With 8 bases clipped from V and 13 bases from J, the junction kept 26 bases outside the gene matches. Germline V lookup: CDR1 MNHNS, CDR2 SASEGT. In nucleotides, the CDR3 is TGTGCCAGCCCAAGGGAGCCCATCCTAGCGGGAGTGTTACCGTTCTACTTC. Translation: CASPREPILAGVLPFYF.

CDR3 protein: CSVETGGNYEQYF. The CDR3 nucleotides read TGCAGCGTTGAGACAGGGGGCAATTACGAGCAGTACTTC. The gene calls are TRBV29-1 and TRBJ2-7; the match to TRBD1 covers 10 bases. V lost 3 bases and J lost 4; bases outside the gene matches: 3. The germline CDR1 and CDR2 sequences are SQVTM and ANQGSEA. The CDR3 has 13 residues.

This clonotype has only a few counts. CDR3 protein: CASSVGQRNGYTF. The DNA for the CDR3 is TGTGCCAGCAGCGTAGGTCAGAGGAATGGCTACACCTTC. The V gene is TRBV9, the J gene TRBJ1-2; no clear D gene. Germline values: CDR1 SGDLS, CDR2 YYNGEE. Trimming pared 0 bases from V and 6 bases from J, leaving 9 bases between. The length of the CDR3 is 13 residues.

The chain links TRBV29-1 to TRBJ2-1, with TRBD1 identical over 9 bases. The J call may be incorrect, as the DNA end agrees better with TRBJ2-7. The germline gives CDR1 SQVTM, CDR2 ANQGSEA. CDR3 length: 14 residues. The CDR3 region has the DNA TGCAGCGTTACCCAGGGACAGGGATGGGACGAGCAGTACTTC. Its translation is CSVTQGQGWDEQYF.

The sample holds many counts of this clonotype. The chain couples TRBV3-1 to TRBJ2-7; D remains unclear. The CDR3 has 11 amino acids. Between the trimmed V and J ends, which lost 4 bases and 5 bases, there was a span of 6 bases. Germline V gene lookup returns CDR1 LGHDT and CDR2 YNNKEL (reference sequence). For the CDR3, the DNA is TGTGCCAGCAGCCGCGTCGACGAGCAGTACTTC. Translating gives CASSRVDEQYF.

The chain employs TRBV7-8 and TRBJ1-1; possibly TRBD1 for D (5 bases). The V gene's germline CDR1 is SGHVS and CDR2 FQNEAQ. The V end was cut by 1 base, the J end by 3 bases, with 12 bases between. This CDR3 spans 15 amino acids. CDR3 loop: CASSLGGGGDTEAFF. The CDR3 region has the DNA TGTGCCAGCAGCTTAGGCGGGGGAGGGGACACTGAAGCTTTCTTT.

The chain combines TRBV12-3 or TRBV12-4 with TRBJ1-4, with D possibly being TRBD1 (5 bases). This CDR3 is built from 13 residues. V lost 2 bases and J lost 8, with 9 bases in between. The CDR3 sequence: CASSLWQGEKLFF. Written as DNA, the CDR3 is TGTGCCAGCAGTTTATGGCAGGGAGAAAAACTGTTTTTT.

This clonotype was picked up one time. This chain's CDR3 is CATSDLGSSRAQYF. CDR3 nucleotide sequence: TGTGCCACCAGTGATTTGGGCTCCTCCAGGGCCCAGTACTTC. The genes are TRBV24-1 and TRBJ2-5, with D possibly being TRBD1 (5 bases). The V end was cut by 0 bases, the J end by 9 bases, with 13 bases between. Germline V lookup: CDR1 KGHDR, CDR2 SFDVKD. The CDR3 contains 14 residues.

Only a few counts were recorded for this clonotype. V gene TRBV5-1 combines with J gene TRBJ2-7; 7 positions match TRBD2. In germline, CDR1 is SGHRS, CDR2 YFSETQ. The CDR3 length is 18 residues. After removal of 4 bases from V and 0 bases from J, the junction contained 16 bases not matched to a gene. The CDR3 DNA is TGCGCCAGCAGCCAAACCGGGGGAGGGGAAGGCTTCTCCTACGAGCAGTACTTC. As protein: CASSQTGGGEGFSYEQYF.

V gene TRBV4-2 combines with J gene TRBJ2-5; 9 bases line up with TRBD2. The J call may be faulty, since TRBJ2-1 better matches the DNA end. The CDR3 has 18 residues. CDR1 is LGHNA and CDR2 is YNFKEQ in the germline V gene. CDR3 bases: TGTGCCAGCAGCCAAGAATTGGTCGCGGTAGCGGGAGACAATGAGCAGTTCTTC. Translating it yields CASSQELVAVAGDNEQFF.

Only a few counts were recorded for this clonotype. The chain joins TRBV20-1 to TRBJ1-4; the match to TRBD1 covers 10 bases. Germline-derived CDR1 and CDR2 are DFQATT and SNEGSKA (reference sequence). With 1 base clipped from V and 6 bases from J, the junction kept 17 bases outside the gene matches. The length of the CDR3 is 19 residues. The CDR3 spells CSARARGTGALLSDEKLFF. CDR3 nucleotides: TGCAGTGCTAGAGCAAGAGGGACAGGGGCCCTTCTCTCTGATGAAAAACTGTTTTTT.

This clonotype has more than one count but fewer than ten. The chain has TRBV21-1 and TRBJ1-5; the D call TRBD1 from the table was never checked on the DNA. TRBV21-1 is described as a pseudogene. The CDR3 covers 15 residues. CDR3 residues: CASSKGGSVNQPQHF. The DNA of the CDR3 is TGTGCCAGCAGCAAAGGGGGCTCGGTTAATCAGCCCCAGCATTTT.